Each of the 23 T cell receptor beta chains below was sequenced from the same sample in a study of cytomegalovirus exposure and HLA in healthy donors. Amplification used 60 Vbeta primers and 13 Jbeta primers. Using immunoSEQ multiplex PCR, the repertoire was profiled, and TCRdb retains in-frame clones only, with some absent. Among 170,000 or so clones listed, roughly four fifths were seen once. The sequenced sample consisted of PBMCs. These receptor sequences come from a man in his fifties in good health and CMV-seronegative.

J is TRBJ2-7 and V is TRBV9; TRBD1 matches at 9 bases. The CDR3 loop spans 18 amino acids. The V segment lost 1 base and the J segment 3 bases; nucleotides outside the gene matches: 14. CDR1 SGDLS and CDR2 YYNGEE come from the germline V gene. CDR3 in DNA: TGTGCCAGCAGCGTATACCCGGTAGGGACAGGGTCGTTCTACGAGCAGTACTTC. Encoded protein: CASSVYPVGTGSFYEQYF.

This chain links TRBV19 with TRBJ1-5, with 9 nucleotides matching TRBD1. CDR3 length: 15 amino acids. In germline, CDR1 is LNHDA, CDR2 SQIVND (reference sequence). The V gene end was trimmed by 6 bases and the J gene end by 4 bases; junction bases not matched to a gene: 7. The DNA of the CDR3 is TGTGCCAGTAGACTTAGACAGGGGGGAAATCAGCCCCAGCATTTT. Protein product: CASRLRQGGNQPQHF. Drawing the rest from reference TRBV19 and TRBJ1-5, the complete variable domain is DGGITQSPKYLFRKEGQNVTLSCEQNLNHDAMYWYRQDPGQGLRLIYYSQIVNDFQKGDIAEGYSVSREKKESFPLTVTSAQKNPTAFYLCASRLRQGGNQPQHFGDGTRLSIL.

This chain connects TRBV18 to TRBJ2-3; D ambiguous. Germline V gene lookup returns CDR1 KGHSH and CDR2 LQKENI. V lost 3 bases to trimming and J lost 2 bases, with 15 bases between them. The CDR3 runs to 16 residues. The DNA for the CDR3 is TGTGCCAGCTCACCCATTCCGACACCGATCACAGATACGCAGTATTTT. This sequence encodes CASSPIPTPITDTQYF.

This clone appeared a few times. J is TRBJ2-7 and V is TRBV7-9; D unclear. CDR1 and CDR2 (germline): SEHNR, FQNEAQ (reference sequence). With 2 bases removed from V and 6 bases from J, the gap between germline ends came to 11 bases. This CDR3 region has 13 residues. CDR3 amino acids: CASSLSTPGEQYF. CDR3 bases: TGTGCCAGCAGCTTATCGACTCCGGGCGAGCAGTACTTC.

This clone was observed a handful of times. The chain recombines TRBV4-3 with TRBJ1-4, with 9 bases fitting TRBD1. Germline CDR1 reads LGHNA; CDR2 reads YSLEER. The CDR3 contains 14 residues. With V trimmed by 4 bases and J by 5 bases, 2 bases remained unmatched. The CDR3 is CASSLDRGNEKLFF. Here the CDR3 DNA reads TGCGCCAGCAGCCTCGACAGGGGGAATGAAAAACTGTTTTTT.

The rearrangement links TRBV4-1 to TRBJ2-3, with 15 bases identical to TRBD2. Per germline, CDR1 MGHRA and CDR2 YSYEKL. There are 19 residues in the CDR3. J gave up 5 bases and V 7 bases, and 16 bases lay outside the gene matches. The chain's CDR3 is CASTGLAGGPYLKGDTQYF. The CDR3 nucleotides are TGCGCCAGCACAGGACTAGCGGGAGGGCCATATCTTAAGGGAGATACGCAGTATTTT.

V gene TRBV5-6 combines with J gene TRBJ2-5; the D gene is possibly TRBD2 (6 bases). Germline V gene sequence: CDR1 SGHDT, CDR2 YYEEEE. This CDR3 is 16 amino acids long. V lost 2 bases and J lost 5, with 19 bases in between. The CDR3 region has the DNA TGTGCCAGCAGCTTTTTGGGGGGAGGAAACGTGGAGACCCAGTACTTC. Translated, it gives CASSFLGGGNVETQYF.

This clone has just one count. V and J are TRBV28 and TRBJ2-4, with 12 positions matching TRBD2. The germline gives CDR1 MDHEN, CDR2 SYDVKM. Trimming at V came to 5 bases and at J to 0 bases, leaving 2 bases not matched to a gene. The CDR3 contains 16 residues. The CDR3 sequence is CASSPGLAGAKNIQYF. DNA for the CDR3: TGTGCCAGCAGTCCGGGACTAGCGGGAGCCAAAAACATTCAGTACTTC.

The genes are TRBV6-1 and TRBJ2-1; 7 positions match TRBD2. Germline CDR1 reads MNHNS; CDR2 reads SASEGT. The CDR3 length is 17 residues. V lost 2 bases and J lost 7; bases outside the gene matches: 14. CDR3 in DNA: TGTGCCAGCAGTGAAATCCTAGCGGCAACTGCGGCTAATGAGCAGTTCTTC. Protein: CASSEILAATAANEQFF.

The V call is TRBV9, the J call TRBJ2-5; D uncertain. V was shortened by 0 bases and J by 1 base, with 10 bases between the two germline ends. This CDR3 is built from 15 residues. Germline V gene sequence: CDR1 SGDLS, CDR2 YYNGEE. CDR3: CASSVASRVQETQYF. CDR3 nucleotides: TGTGCCAGCAGCGTAGCGTCCCGGGTCCAAGAGACCCAGTACTTC. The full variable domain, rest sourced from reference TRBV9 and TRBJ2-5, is DSGVTQTPKHLITATGQRVTLRCSPRSGDLSVYWYQQSLDQGLQFLIQYYNGEERAKGNILERFSAQQFPDLHSELNLSSLELGDSALYFCASSVASRVQETQYFGPGTRLLVL.

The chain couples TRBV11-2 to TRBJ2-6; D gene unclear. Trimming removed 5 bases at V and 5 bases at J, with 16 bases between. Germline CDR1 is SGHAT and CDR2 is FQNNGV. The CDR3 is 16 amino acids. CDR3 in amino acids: CASSPNRSFRANVLTF. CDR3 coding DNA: TGTGCCAGCAGCCCCAACCGAAGCTTCAGGGCCAACGTCCTGACTTTC.

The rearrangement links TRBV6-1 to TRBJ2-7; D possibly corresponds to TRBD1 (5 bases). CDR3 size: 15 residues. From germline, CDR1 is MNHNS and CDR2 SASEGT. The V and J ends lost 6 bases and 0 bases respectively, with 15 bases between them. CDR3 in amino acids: CASRAMGDSSYEQYF. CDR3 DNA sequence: TGTGCCAGCAGGGCCATGGGTGACAGCTCCTACGAGCAGTACTTC.

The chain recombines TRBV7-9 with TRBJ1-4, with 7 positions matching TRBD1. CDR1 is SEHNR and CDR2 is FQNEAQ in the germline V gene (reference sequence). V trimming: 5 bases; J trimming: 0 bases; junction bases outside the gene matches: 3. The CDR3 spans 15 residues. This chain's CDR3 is CASSSQGATNEKLFF. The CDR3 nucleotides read TGTGCCAGCAGCAGTCAGGGGGCAACTAATGAAAAACTGTTTTTT. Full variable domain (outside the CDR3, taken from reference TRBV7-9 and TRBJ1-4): DTGVSQNPRHKITKRGQNVTFRCDPISEHNRLYWYRQTLGQGPEFLTYFQNEAQLEKSRLLSDRFSAERPKGSFSTLEIQRTEQGDSAMYLCASSSQGATNEKLFFGSGTQLSVL.

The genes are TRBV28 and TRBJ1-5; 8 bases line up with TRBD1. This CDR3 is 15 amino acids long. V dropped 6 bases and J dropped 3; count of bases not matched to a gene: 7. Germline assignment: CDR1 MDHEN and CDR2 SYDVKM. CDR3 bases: TGTGCCAGCAGCTTGGGACAGGCCGCCAATCAGCCCCAGCATTTT. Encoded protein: CASSLGQAANQPQHF.

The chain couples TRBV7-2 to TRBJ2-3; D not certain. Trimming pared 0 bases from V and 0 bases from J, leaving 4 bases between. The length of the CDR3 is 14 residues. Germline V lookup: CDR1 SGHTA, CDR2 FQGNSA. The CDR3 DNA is TGTGCCAGCAGCTTAGCGTCTAGCACAGATACGCAGTATTTT. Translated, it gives CASSLASSTDTQYF.

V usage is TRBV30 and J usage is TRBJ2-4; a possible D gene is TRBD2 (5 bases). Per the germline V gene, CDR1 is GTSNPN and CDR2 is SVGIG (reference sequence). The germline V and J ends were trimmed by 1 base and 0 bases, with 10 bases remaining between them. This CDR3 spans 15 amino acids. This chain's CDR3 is CAWSASSVAKNIQYF. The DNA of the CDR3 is TGTGCCTGGAGTGCTAGCTCCGTAGCCAAAAACATTCAGTACTTC.

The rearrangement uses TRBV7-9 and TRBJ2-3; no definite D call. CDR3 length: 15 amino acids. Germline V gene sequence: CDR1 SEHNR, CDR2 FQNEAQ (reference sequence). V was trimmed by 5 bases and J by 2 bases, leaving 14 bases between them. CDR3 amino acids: CASSPLIPATDTQYF. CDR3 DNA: TGTGCCAGCAGCCCACTGATACCTGCCACAGATACGCAGTATTTT.

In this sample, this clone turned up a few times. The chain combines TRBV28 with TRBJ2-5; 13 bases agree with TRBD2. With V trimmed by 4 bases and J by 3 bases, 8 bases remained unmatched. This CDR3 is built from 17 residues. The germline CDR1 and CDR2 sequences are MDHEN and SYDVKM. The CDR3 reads CASSSTPGTSGKETQYF. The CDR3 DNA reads TGTGCCAGCAGTTCAACACCAGGGACTAGCGGGAAAGAGACCCAGTACTTC. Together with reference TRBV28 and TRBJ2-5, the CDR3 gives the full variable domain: DVKVTQSSRYLVKRTGEKVFLECVQDMDHENMFWYRQDPGLGLRLIYFSYDVKMKEKGDIPEGYSVSREKKERFSLILESASTNQTSMYLCASSSTPGTSGKETQYFGPGTRLLVL.

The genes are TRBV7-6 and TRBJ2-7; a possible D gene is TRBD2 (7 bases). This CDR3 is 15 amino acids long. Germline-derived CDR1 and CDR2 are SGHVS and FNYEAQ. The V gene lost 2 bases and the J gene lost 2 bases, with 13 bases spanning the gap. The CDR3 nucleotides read TGTGCCAGCAGCTTACAGGGGAGGGGGGCCTACGAGCAGTACTTC. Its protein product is CASSLQGRGAYEQYF.

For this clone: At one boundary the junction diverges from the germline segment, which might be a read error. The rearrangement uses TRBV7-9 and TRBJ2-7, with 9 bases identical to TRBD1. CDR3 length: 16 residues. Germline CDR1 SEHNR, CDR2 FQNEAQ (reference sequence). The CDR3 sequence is CSSSPNAGTGNYEQYF. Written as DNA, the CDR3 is TGTTCCAGCAGCCCTAACGCCGGGACAGGGAACTACGAGCAGTACTTC.

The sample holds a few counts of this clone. The chain's CDR3 is CASNGQGVNTEAFF. As DNA, the CDR3 is TGTGCCAGTAATGGACAGGGGGTGAACACTGAAGCTTTCTTT. The rearrangement links TRBV19 to TRBJ1-1; 10 nucleotides agree with TRBD1. Germline CDR1 LNHDA, CDR2 SQIVND (reference sequence). The CDR3 consists of 14 residues. Trimming cost V 7 bases and J 0 bases; bases outside gene matches: 2.

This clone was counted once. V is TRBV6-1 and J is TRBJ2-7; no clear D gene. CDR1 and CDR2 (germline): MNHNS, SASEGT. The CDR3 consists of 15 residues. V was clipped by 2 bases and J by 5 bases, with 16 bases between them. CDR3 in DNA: TGTGCCAGCAGTGAAACCTCCATCTACGCCCACGAGCAGTACTTC. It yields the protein CASSETSIYAHEQYF.

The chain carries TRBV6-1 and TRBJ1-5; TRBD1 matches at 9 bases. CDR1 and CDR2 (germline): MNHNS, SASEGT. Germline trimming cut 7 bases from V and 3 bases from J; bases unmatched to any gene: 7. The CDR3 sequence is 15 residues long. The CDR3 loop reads CASTHRGRINQPQHF. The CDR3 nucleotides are TGTGCCAGCACACACAGGGGGCGCATCAATCAGCCCCAGCATTTT.